This T cell receptor beta chain was sequenced during a study of cytomegalovirus exposure and HLA in healthy donors. In the study overall: Researchers previously reported finding fewer than 140 million unique TCR beta sequences from roughly 180 million T cells.

A word on this clone: Its antigen is unknown.

The PCR used 60 Vbeta and 13 Jbeta primers. In the original processing: Roughly 11 million of the 80 million or so unique TCR beta chains counted in a later analysis were shared. Some clones are missing from TCRdb's copy, which holds only in-frame ones; the method was immunoSEQ multiplex PCR. V, J and clone size derive from that table, while D and trimming were established from the DNA sequence. The sample table includes about 110,000 clones. Study-wide results and caveats: A later analysis found that most CMV-associated TCR beta chains appeared HLA-restricted. Common viral pathogens (according to a later analysis) appeared linked to several of the most significant clusters.

The sequenced sample consisted of PBMCs. The sequence derives from a man over 45 in good health and CMV-seronegative.

CDR3 loop: CASSRQLNTEAFF. The DNA for the CDR3 is TGTGCCAGCAGCCGACAGTTGAACACTGAAGCTTTCTTT. The chain links TRBV7-2 to TRBJ1-1, with D possibly TRBD1 on 5 matching bases. CDR1 and CDR2 from the germline V gene are SGHTA and FQGNSA. The CDR3 covers 13 residues. The V end was cut by 5 bases, the J end by 0 bases, with 7 bases between.